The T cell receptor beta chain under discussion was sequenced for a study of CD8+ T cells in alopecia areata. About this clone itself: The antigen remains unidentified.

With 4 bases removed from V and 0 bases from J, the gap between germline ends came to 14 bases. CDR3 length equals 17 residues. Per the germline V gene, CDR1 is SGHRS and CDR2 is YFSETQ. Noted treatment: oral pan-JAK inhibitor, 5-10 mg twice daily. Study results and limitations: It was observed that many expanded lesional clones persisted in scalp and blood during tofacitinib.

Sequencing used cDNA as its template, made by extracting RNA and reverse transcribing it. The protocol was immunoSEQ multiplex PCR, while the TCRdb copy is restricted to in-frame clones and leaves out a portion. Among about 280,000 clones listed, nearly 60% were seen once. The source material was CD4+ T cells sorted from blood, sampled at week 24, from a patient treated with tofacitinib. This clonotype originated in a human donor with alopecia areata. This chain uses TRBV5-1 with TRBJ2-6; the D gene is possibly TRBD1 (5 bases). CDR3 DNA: TGCGCCAGCAGCGGGGCTCCACCGAGCTCTGGGGCCAACGTCCTGACTTTC. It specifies CASSGAPPSSGANVLTF.